The 27 T cell receptor beta chains given below trace back to one sample, sequenced in a study of cytomegalovirus exposure and HLA in healthy donors. The PCR ran on 60 Vbeta and 13 Jbeta primers. Generated by immunoSEQ multiplex PCR, the TCRdb table keeps only in-frame clones and is missing some. Here the sample spans 150,000 to 200,000 clones, roughly 85% being singletons. The sequencing sample was made of PBMCs. The receptor source for this set is a woman between 45 and 65 years old in good health and CMV-seronegative.

The chain joins TRBV5-1 to TRBJ2-5; 10 positions match TRBD1. Trimming at V came to 3 bases and at J to 7 bases, leaving 18 bases not matched to a gene. Germline V gene sequence: CDR1 SGHRS, CDR2 YFSETQ. CDR3 length: 18 residues. The CDR3 DNA reads TGCGCCAGCAGCTCGTCGTTCAGTGGGACAGGGGACCACGGGACCCAGTACTTC. This codes for CASSSSFSGTGDHGTQYF.

For this clone: One end of the junction varies from germline; a read error may be responsible. CDR3 DNA: TGTTCCAGCAGCTTGACAGGGACAGAGCAGTACTTC. Residues: CSSSLTGTEQYF. This sequence joins TRBV7-9 and TRBJ2-7; 7 bases fit TRBD1. The CDR3 is made up of 12 amino acids. The germline V gene encodes CDR1 SEHNR and CDR2 FQNEAQ (reference sequence).

The rearrangement joins TRBV19 to TRBJ2-1; D not certain. CDR1 and CDR2 from the germline V gene are LNHDA and SQIVND (reference sequence). V was trimmed by 5 bases and J by 3 bases, leaving 17 bases between them. The CDR3 loop spans 16 amino acids. DNA for the CDR3: TGTGCCAGTAGTCACCCCCGGAGCGCAAGCTACAATGAGCAGTTCTTC. It specifies CASSHPRSASYNEQFF.

This chain links TRBV5-1 with TRBJ1-1; perhaps TRBD1 as D (5 bases). Deletions cut 4 bases from V and 4 bases from J, with 20 bases between. Germline lookup yields CDR1 SGHRS and CDR2 YFSETQ. This CDR3 has 16 residues. The CDR3 loop is CASSGVQGGVSTEAFF. The CDR3 DNA follows: TGCGCCAGCAGCGGGGTGCAGGGCGGGGTCTCCACTGAAGCTTTCTTT.

This clone was recorded once. The J gene is TRBJ1-1, the V gene TRBV7-8, with a possible D match to TRBD1 (5 bases). The CDR3 totals 14 residues. CDR1 and CDR2 from the germline V gene are SGHVS and FQNEAQ. V shed 1 base and J shed 1 base, with 7 bases lying between them. The CDR3 sequence is CASSLDGANTEAFF. The CDR3 DNA is TGTGCCAGCAGCTTAGATGGGGCGAACACTGAAGCTTTCTTT.

The chain recombines TRBV28 with TRBJ1-4; 7 bases are a match to TRBD1. Per germline, CDR1 MDHEN and CDR2 SYDVKM. V lost 5 bases and J lost 5; bases outside the gene matches: 17. This CDR3 spans 18 amino acids. CDR3: CASSPSFRATGTNEKLFF. The CDR3 bases are TGTGCCAGCAGTCCAAGTTTTCGGGCGACAGGGACAAATGAAAAACTGTTTTTT.

CDR3 DNA: TGTGCCAGCAGCTTAGGGACTAGCCCGAACTACGAGCAGTACTTC. Translating gives CASSLGTSPNYEQYF. V is TRBV11-1 and J is TRBJ2-7; TRBD2 matches 8 bases. The ends lost 1 base at V and 3 bases at J; junction bases unmatched: 5. The CDR3 has 15 residues. The germline V gene encodes CDR1 SGHAT and CDR2 FQDESV (reference sequence).

The J gene is TRBJ2-7, the V gene TRBV27; 13 positions agree with TRBD2. The germline V gene has CDR1 MNHEY and CDR2 SMNVEV (reference sequence). This CDR3 has 15 amino acids. V was pared by 5 bases and J by 5 bases, with 6 bases of the junction left unmatched. The CDR3 spells CASSRLAGGLDEQYF. The CDR3, as DNA: TGTGCCAGCAGTAGACTAGCGGGAGGTCTCGACGAGCAGTACTTC.

The chain links TRBV5-1 to TRBJ2-6; D not certain. Germline V gene data show CDR1 as SGHRS and CDR2 as YFSETQ. The CDR3 consists of 15 residues. Trimming took off 1 base at V and 0 bases at J, with 5 bases between the two ends. CDR3 nucleotide sequence: TGCGCCAGCAGCTTGAAACTCTCTGGGGCCAACGTCCTGACTTTC. It translates to CASSLKLSGANVLTF.

This clone was seen a single time. The junction does not match germline at one end; this may be a read error. V is TRBV6-1 and J is TRBJ2-7, with 7 positions matching TRBD1. Germline V CDR1 and CDR2: MNHNS, SASEGT. CDR3 length: 10 amino acids. The CDR3 sequence: CASRGTDLGF. CDR3 DNA sequence: TGTGCCAGCAGGGGGACAGACCTAGGGTTC.

V is TRBV7-6 and J is TRBJ2-1; 8 bases match TRBD2. V was pared by 6 bases and J by 4 bases, with 8 bases of the junction left unmatched. The CDR3 extends over 15 amino acids. CDR1 and CDR2 from the germline V gene are SGHVS and FNYEAQ. The CDR3 coding sequence is TGTGCCAGCAGGCCCACTAGCGGTAGTTACAATGAGCAGTTCTTC. It specifies CASRPTSGSYNEQFF.

This clone appeared a single time. The chain employs TRBV4-3 and TRBJ2-3, with a weak D call TRBD1 (5 bases). Trimming took off 2 bases at V and 4 bases at J, with 7 bases between the two ends. The V gene's germline CDR1 is LGHNA and CDR2 YSLEER. CDR3 size: 13 residues. CDR3 residues: CASSQRQSDTQYF. CDR3 in DNA: TGCGCCAGCAGCCAAAGACAGTCAGATACGCAGTATTTT.

The CDR3 sequence is CASSRSGIGGDTQYF. CDR3 sequence (DNA): TGTGCCAGCAGCCGTAGCGGGATAGGAGGAGATACGCAGTATTTT. The chain combines TRBV7-9 with TRBJ2-3; 8 nucleotides line up with TRBD2. CDR1 is SEHNR and CDR2 is FQNEAQ in the germline V gene (reference sequence). V lost 5 bases and J lost 5; bases outside the gene matches: 9. CDR3 length equals 15 residues.

This clone was found a few times. The chain has TRBV2 and TRBJ2-3; 7 positions agree with TRBD2. Per the germline V gene, CDR1 is SNHLY and CDR2 is FYNNEI. Trimming took 4 bases from V and 0 from J; bases not matched to a gene: 4. The CDR3 spans 15 residues. CDR3 sequence: CASSVDSGSTDTQYF. The CDR3 region has the DNA TGTGCCAGCAGTGTTGATAGCGGGAGCACAGATACGCAGTATTTT.

The chain employs TRBV5-5 and TRBJ1-5, with D possibly matching TRBD1 (5 bases). This CDR3 contains 14 residues. The V and J ends lost 6 bases and 4 bases respectively, with 14 bases between them. Looked up from germline, CDR1 is SGHKS and CDR2 is YYEKEE (reference sequence). The CDR3, as DNA: TGTGCCAGCACCGGTGGGGGGGTGAATCAGCCCCAGCATTTT. Encoded protein: CASTGGGVNQPQHF. The whole variable domain, remainder taken from reference TRBV5-5 and TRBJ1-5, is DAGVTQSPTHLIKTRGQQVTLRCSPISGHKSVSWYQQVLGQGPQFIFQYYEKEERGRGNFPDRFSARQFPNYSSELNVNALLLGDSALYLCASTGGGVNQPQHFGDGTRLSIL.

V gene TRBV5-1 combines with J gene TRBJ1-4, with D possibly being TRBD1 (5 bases). The ends were cut back, 0 bases at V and 3 bases at J, with 9 bases in the middle. This CDR3 spans 15 amino acids. The germline gives CDR1 SGHRS, CDR2 YFSETQ. The CDR3 loop is CASSLGGGPNEKLFF. The CDR3, as DNA: TGCGCCAGCAGCTTGGGCGGGGGACCTAATGAAAAACTGTTTTTT.

The chain links TRBV30 to TRBJ1-1; TRBD1 matches at 7 bases. V lost 5 bases and J lost 1; bases outside the gene matches: 4. CDR1 and CDR2 (germline): GTSNPN, SVGIG (reference sequence). The CDR3 is made up of 13 amino acids. The CDR3 DNA reads TGTGCCTGGGCGGGACAGACGAACACTGAAGCTTTCTTT. Translation gives CAWAGQTNTEAFF.

This clone was detected only a few times. The chain has TRBV6-4 and TRBJ1-2; D might be TRBD1 (5 bases). This CDR3 comprises 11 residues. Germline CDR1 MRHNA, CDR2 SNTAGT. V was pared by 4 bases and J by 6 bases, with 6 bases between. The CDR3 DNA follows: TGTGCCAGCAGTGCAGGGCATGGCTACACCTTC. This gives the protein CASSAGHGYTF.

This chain connects TRBV6-5 to TRBJ2-7; TRBD1 is a possible D gene (5 bases). Germline lookup yields CDR1 MNHEY and CDR2 SVGAGI. Trimming pared 0 bases from V and 5 bases from J, leaving 11 bases between. This CDR3 contains 14 residues. Written as DNA, the CDR3 is TGTGCCAGCAGTTACTCTCAGGGAACCCACGAGCAGTACTTC. It encodes CASSYSQGTHEQYF.

The chain couples TRBV27 to TRBJ2-5; D may be TRBD2 (6 bases). This CDR3 comprises 15 residues. CDR1 MNHEY and CDR2 SMNVEV come from the germline V gene (reference sequence). V gave up 5 bases and J gave up 2 bases, with 15 bases separating them. CDR3 in amino acids: CASSPATRGQETQYF. CDR3 in DNA: TGTGCCAGCAGTCCGGCGACTAGAGGACAAGAGACCCAGTACTTC.

The chain employs TRBV15 and TRBJ1-2; D not certain. Germline loops: CDR1 LNHNV, CDR2 YYDKDF (reference sequence). V lost 0 bases to trimming and J lost 4 bases, with 15 bases between them. The length of the CDR3 is 16 residues. CDR3 region: CATSRDYTPGGYGYTF. The CDR3 nucleotides read TGTGCCACCAGCAGAGATTACACACCTGGAGGCTATGGCTACACCTTC.

The chain uses TRBV7-9 and TRBJ2-3; 12 bases agree with TRBD2. CDR1 and CDR2 (germline): SEHNR, FQNEAQ (reference sequence). This CDR3 has 17 residues. Losses at the gene ends were 5 bases for V and 3 bases for J; bases not matched to a gene: 9. DNA for the CDR3: TGTGCCAGCAGCCCTGGACTAGCGGGGAGGAGAACAGATACGCAGTATTTT. Residues: CASSPGLAGRRTDTQYF.

CDR3 in amino acids: CASSIRGAKLFF. In DNA form, the CDR3 reads TGTGCCAGTAGTATCCGGGGAGCGAAACTGTTTTTT. J is TRBJ1-4 and V is TRBV19; D unresolved. This CDR3 comprises 12 residues. Germline loops: CDR1 LNHDA, CDR2 SQIVND (reference sequence). V shed 3 bases and J shed 11 bases, with 10 bases lying between them.

The chain recombines TRBV2 with TRBJ2-2; D unclear. There are 11 residues in the CDR3. V was cut by 7 bases and J by 4 bases, with 4 bases left in between. Germline V gives CDR1 SNHLY, CDR2 FYNNEI. CDR3 sequence: CASTGTGELFF. The DNA of the CDR3 is TGTGCCAGCACAGGCACCGGGGAGCTGTTTTTT.

The chain is built from TRBV28 and TRBJ2-7, with TRBD1 matching 9 bases. The CDR3 loop spans 15 amino acids. V dropped 3 bases and J dropped 1; count of bases not matched to a gene: 4. CDR1 MDHEN and CDR2 SYDVKM come from the germline V gene. The CDR3 loop is CASSLGGTGSYEQYF. The DNA for the CDR3 is TGTGCCAGCAGTTTGGGGGGGACAGGGTCCTACGAGCAGTACTTC.

The V and J genes are TRBV11-2 and TRBJ2-3, with D perhaps TRBD1 (5 bases). CDR3 size: 16 residues. V was trimmed by 7 bases and J by 3 bases, leaving 20 bases between them. Germline CDR1 is SGHAT and CDR2 is FQNNGV. CDR3: CASNNGSWGTTDTQYF. CDR3 in DNA: TGTGCCAGCAACAATGGAAGTTGGGGCACGACAGATACGCAGTATTTT.

The genes are TRBV6-6 and TRBJ2-5; 10 positions match TRBD1. The V and J ends lost 7 bases and 3 bases, in that order; junction bases with no gene match: 5. Germline V gene sequence: CDR1 MNHNY, CDR2 SVGAGI (reference sequence). The CDR3 contains 14 residues. The CDR3 protein is CASTQTGGEETQYF. CDR3 sequence (DNA): TGTGCCAGCACCCAGACAGGGGGCGAAGAGACCCAGTACTTC.